The clone carrying this TCR beta chain has a single count. Its target is unknown. This entry is derived from a study of PD-1 blockade in classical Hodgkin lymphoma. Study-wide results and limits: Relapsed/refractory patients reportedly had lower baseline diversity than newly diagnosed patients. Still unresolved is the cause of the repertoire differences, which may be disease activity or prior therapy.

Using immunoSEQ multiplex PCR, the repertoire was profiled, and TCRdb retains in-frame clones only, with some absent. The profile shows about 24,000 clones, 91% of them singletons. Noted time point: newly diagnosed, previously untreated cHL patient sample. Using magnetic negative selection, the CD4+ T cells were separated out of thawed PBMCs. Peripheral samples used as comparators were newly diagnosed, untreated classical Hodgkin lymphoma PBMCs. V was shortened by 0 bases and J by 2 bases, with 5 bases between the two germline ends. Germline CDR1 SGHRS, CDR2 YFSETQ. The CDR3 sequence is 13 residues long.

Sequenced input: CD4+ T cells from blood. The V call is TRBV5-1, the J call TRBJ1-2; D remains ambiguous. The receptor was derived from a human donor with classical Hodgkin lymphoma. The CDR3 nucleotides read TGCGCCAGCAGCTTGGATGGAAACTATGGCTACACCTTC. This translates into CASSLDGNYGYTF.